Below, 32 T cell receptor beta chains from the same sample are listed, as sequenced in a study of neurological immune-mediated disorders (dated by TCRdb to the late 2010s). The library was produced with 5' RACE. The sample was run on an Illumina HiSeq 2500. The public reads were reanalyzed by TCRdb: fastp trimming at Q25, MiXCR alignment, in-frame beta chains only. Every distinct CDR3 protein forms one entry, paired with its most common genes and DNA. Here the sample has about 80,000 distinct CDR3 sequences; more than 5% occur a single time. The ten largest clonotypes hold over 6.5% of the sample. This specimen's time point label, per the study, means: longitudinal time-point 2. The sequenced material came from PBMCs. Every receptor here comes from a woman aged 60-70 years with multiple sclerosis.

The rearrangement links TRBV6-1 to TRBJ2-1; possible D gene TRBD1, 5 bases. CDR1 and CDR2 from the germline V gene are MNHNS and SASEGT. V gave up 4 bases and J gave up 6 bases, with 13 bases separating them. The CDR3 is made up of 14 amino acids. CDR3 nucleotides: TGTGCCAGCAGTGTGCAGCTGGGGCTCAATGAGCAGTTCTTC. Amino acids: CASSVQLGLNEQFF.

The genes are TRBV7-9 and TRBJ2-5; D call uncertain. The V and J ends lost 4 bases and 2 bases respectively, with 11 bases between them. The V gene's germline CDR1 is SEHNR and CDR2 FQNEAQ (reference sequence). The CDR3 totals 14 residues. This CDR3 is CASSSRPTQETQYF. The CDR3 DNA reads TGTGCCAGCAGCTCCAGACCCACGCAAGAGACCCAGTACTTC.

This clonotype was seen many times. The chain combines TRBV6-2 or TRBV6-3 with TRBJ2-1, with D possibly matching TRBD2 (6 bases). CDR3 length equals 14 residues. CDR1 and CDR2 from the germline V gene are MNHEY and SVGEGT. CDR3 bases: TGTGCGGCCAGGGAACCGGGGGACCACAATGAGCAGTTCTTC. As protein: CAAREPGDHNEQFF.

The chain carries TRBV12-3 or TRBV12-4 and TRBJ1-2; D is possibly TRBD1 (6 bases). CDR3 size: 14 residues. V lost 6 bases to trimming and J lost 5 bases, with 16 bases between them. The CDR3 DNA sequence: TGTGCCAGCAGCCTCCGAGGACAGCAGTATGGCTACACCTTC. As protein: CASSLRGQQYGYTF.

This clonotype occurred many times. V usage is TRBV18 and J usage is TRBJ2-1; 9 bases line up with TRBD2. The V segment lost 2 bases and the J segment 6 bases; nucleotides outside the gene matches: 5. The germline gives CDR1 KGHSH, CDR2 LQKENI. This CDR3 is 15 amino acids long. CDR3: CASSPSVLAGNEQFF. CDR3 sequence (DNA): TGTGCCAGCTCACCATCGGTACTAGCGGGCAATGAGCAGTTCTTC.

In this sample, this clonotype turned up many times. The chain is built from TRBV7-9 and TRBJ2-3, with a tentative D call TRBD2 (6 bases). The germline CDR1 and CDR2 sequences are SEHNR and FQNEAQ (reference sequence). Trimming took 1 base from V and 6 from J, leaving 11 bases between them. The CDR3 runs to 14 residues. CDR3: CASSLGGEGDTQYF. In nucleotides, the CDR3 is TGTGCCAGCAGCTTAGGCGGGGAAGGGGATACGCAGTATTTT.

The table lists this clonotype with many counts. The J gene is TRBJ1-2, the V gene TRBV7-9; D not resolved. The length of the CDR3 is 12 residues. V lost 4 bases, J lost 5 bases, and 8 bases lay in between. The germline CDR1 and CDR2 sequences are SEHNR and FQNEAQ (reference sequence). CDR3 DNA: TGTGCCAGCAGCTCGACGGTTTATGGCTACACCTTC. This sequence encodes CASSSTVYGYTF.

This clonotype was counted many times. The rearrangement joins TRBV27 to TRBJ2-7; 7 nucleotides align to TRBD1. Unmatched junction bases numbered 11, after V lost 6 bases and J lost 3 bases. This CDR3 spans 15 amino acids. Germline V gene data show CDR1 as MNHEY and CDR2 as SMNVEV (reference sequence). For the CDR3, the DNA is TGTGCCAGCAGACCCGGGACAGTAGTGGTCTACGAGCAGTACTTC. This translates into CASRPGTVVVYEQYF.

This clonotype was observed many times. At one boundary the junction diverges from the germline segment, which might be a read error. V usage is TRBV5-1 and J usage is TRBJ1-1; 7 nucleotides agree with TRBD1. This CDR3 spans 14 amino acids. CDR1 SGHRS and CDR2 YFSETQ come from the germline V gene. CDR3 loop: CASRLDDRATEAFF. The DNA of the CDR3 is TGCGCCAGCAGGTTGGACGACAGGGCTACTGAAGCTTTCTTT.

This clonotype was recorded at least ten times. The chain joins TRBV20-1 to TRBJ2-2, with D tentatively TRBD1 (5 bases). Trimming cost V 3 bases and J 6 bases, with 14 bases left between them. CDR1 and CDR2 (germline): DFQATT, SNEGSKA (reference sequence). CDR3 length: 14 amino acids. CDR3 sequence (DNA): TGCAGTGCTAGCGCAGGGCGCCAGTCCGGGGAGCTGTTTTTT. Its protein product is CSASAGRQSGELFF.

This clonotype was observed many times. The V and J genes are TRBV2 and TRBJ1-1; the D gene is possibly TRBD1 (5 bases). CDR3 length equals 15 residues. Germline V gives CDR1 SNHLY, CDR2 FYNNEI. Trimming cost V 7 bases and J 6 bases, with 21 bases left between them. Written as DNA, the CDR3 is TGTGCCAGCAAGTCCAGGACACCCGACTTCCCTGAAGCTTTCTTT. Translation gives CASKSRTPDFPEAFF.

The table lists this clonotype with a few counts. The chain employs TRBV6-5 and TRBJ2-2, with D possibly TRBD1 on 6 matching bases. The CDR3 sequence is 14 residues long. Germline CDR1 is MNHEY and CDR2 is SVGAGI. The ends were cut back, 7 bases at V and 7 bases at J, with 16 bases in the middle. CDR3 in amino acids: CASMPPTGRGELFF. The CDR3 nucleotides read TGTGCCAGCATGCCCCCCACAGGGCGCGGGGAGCTGTTTTTT.

The table lists this clonotype with many counts. The chain combines TRBV11-2 with TRBJ2-1; 7 bases line up with TRBD1. The V and J ends lost 3 bases and 2 bases, in that order; junction bases with no gene match: 4. Germline V gene sequence: CDR1 SGHAT, CDR2 FQNNGV. This CDR3 has 15 residues. The CDR3: CASSLTGMAYNEQFF. The CDR3, as DNA: TGTGCCAGCAGCTTGACAGGGATGGCCTACAATGAGCAGTTCTTC.

This clonotype occurred many times. The V call is TRBV2, the J call TRBJ1-5; unclear D gene. Germline V CDR1 and CDR2: SNHLY, FYNNEI. The CDR3 is 12 amino acids. Trimming removed 11 bases at V and 2 bases at J, with 10 bases between. CDR3 bases: TGTGCCGTGGGGAGGGGCAATCAGCCCCAGCATTTT. Translated: CAVGRGNQPQHF. The full variable domain, its missing parts supplied by reference TRBV2 and TRBJ1-5, is EPEVTQTPSHQVTQMGQEVILRCVPISNHLYFYWYRQILGQKVEFLVSFYNNEISEKSEIFDDQFSVERPDGSNFTLKIRSTKLEDSAMYFCAVGRGNQPQHFGDGTRLSIL.

In this sample, this clonotype turned up many times. V usage is TRBV28 and J usage is TRBJ2-5, with D perhaps matching TRBD1 (5 bases). This CDR3 region has 13 residues. CDR1 and CDR2 (germline): MDHEN, SYDVKM. V was clipped by 7 bases and J by 4 bases, with 13 bases between them. CDR3 nucleotides: TGTGCCAGCACCCTAGTAAGGGGAGAGACCCAGTACTTC. Its protein is CASTLVRGETQYF.

The table lists this clonotype with many counts. The chain combines TRBV7-6 with TRBJ2-3; TRBD2 aligns across 7 bases. CDR3 length equals 15 residues. With 0 bases clipped from V and 2 bases from J, the junction kept 2 bases outside the gene matches. The germline V gene encodes CDR1 SGHVS and CDR2 FNYEAQ. The CDR3 reads CASSLAGGFTDTQYF. Here the CDR3 DNA reads TGTGCCAGCAGCTTAGCGGGGGGGTTCACAGATACGCAGTATTTT.

In its sample, this clonotype was seen many times. The chain couples TRBV12-3 or TRBV12-4 to TRBJ2-1; D not certain. The CDR3 sequence is 13 residues long. Deletions cut 2 bases from V and 4 bases from J, with 6 bases between. CDR3 region: CASSLYTYNEQFF. The CDR3 DNA sequence: TGTGCCAGCAGTTTATACACATACAATGAGCAGTTCTTC.

This clonotype was counted at least ten times. The V gene is TRBV20-1, the J gene TRBJ1-5; D call uncertain. The CDR3 length is 12 residues. Germline assignment: CDR1 DFQATT and CDR2 SNEGSKA (reference sequence). The V end lost 6 bases, the J end lost 0 bases, and 6 bases lay between the germline ends. CDR3 sequence (DNA): TGCAGTGCCCGACATAGCAATCAGCCCCAGCATTTT. Protein product: CSARHSNQPQHF.

The chain is built from TRBV7-8 and TRBJ1-2; D not certain. In germline, CDR1 is SGHVS, CDR2 FQNEAQ. The CDR3 has 14 residues. V was clipped by 1 base and J by 4 bases, with 10 bases between them. CDR3 protein: CASSLVWEGYGYTF. The CDR3 DNA sequence: TGTGCCAGCAGCTTAGTGTGGGAGGGCTATGGCTACACCTTC.

This clonotype was found many times. The chain combines TRBV7-9 with TRBJ1-2, with 7 bases fitting TRBD1. The CDR3 runs 15 residues. Germline V gives CDR1 SEHNR, CDR2 FQNEAQ (reference sequence). V was pared by 3 bases and J by 1 base, with 5 bases of the junction left unmatched. The CDR3 DNA reads TGTGCCAGCAGCTTTCAGGACAGGATTAACTATGGCTACACCTTC. Translation: CASSFQDRINYGYTF. Variable domain in full (rest from reference TRBV7-9 and TRBJ1-2): DTGVSQNPRHKITKRGQNVTFRCDPISEHNRLYWYRQTLGQGPEFLTYFQNEAQLEKSRLLSDRFSAERPKGSFSTLEIQRTEQGDSAMYLCASSFQDRINYGYTFGSGTRLTVV.

This clonotype was detected many times. The chain employs TRBV29-1 and TRBJ1-2; 10 bases fit TRBD1. The length of the CDR3 is 14 residues. Germline V gives CDR1 SQVTM, CDR2 ANQGSEA. The trim removed 3 bases at V and 5 bases at J, leaving 6 bases unmatched. In DNA form, the CDR3 reads TGCAGCGTTGAGGGACAGGGGAGTGGTTATGGCTACACCTTC. It translates to CSVEGQGSGYGYTF.

The sample holds many counts of this clonotype. CDR3 DNA sequence: TGTGCCAGCAGCCAAGATGCGGGGGGGACAAGAGAGACCCAGTACTTC. Its translation: CASSQDAGGTRETQYF. The genes are TRBV3-1 and TRBJ2-5; 9 bases map to TRBD2. The CDR3 covers 16 residues. V lost 0 bases, J lost 4 bases, and 6 bases stayed unmatched. Germline V CDR1 and CDR2: LGHDT, YNNKEL (reference sequence).

This clonotype was recorded at least ten times. The chain joins TRBV5-1 to TRBJ2-5, with a tentative D call TRBD1 (6 bases). Germline CDR1 reads SGHRS; CDR2 reads YFSETQ. The length of the CDR3 is 15 residues. V was pared by 6 bases and J by 0 bases, with 15 bases between. CDR3 sequence: CASNQGGVYQETQYF. In DNA, the CDR3 is TGCGCCAGCAACCAAGGGGGTGTGTACCAAGAGACCCAGTACTTC. Full variable domain (missing parts from reference TRBV5-1 and TRBJ2-5): KAGVTQTPRYLIKTRGQQVTLSCSPISGHRSVSWYQQTPGQGLQFLFEYFSETQRNKGNFPGRFSGRQFSNSRSEMNVSTLELGDSALYLCASNQGGVYQETQYFGPGTRLLVL.

This clonotype was found many times. This rearrangement joins TRBV6-5 to TRBJ1-4; D possibly corresponds to TRBD1 (6 bases). CDR1 and CDR2 (germline): MNHEY, SVGAGI. The V gene lost 6 bases and the J gene lost 4 bases, with 15 bases spanning the gap. The CDR3 is made up of 15 amino acids. The CDR3 region has the DNA TGTGCCAGCAGCGACGCCGGAGGGGGTAATGAAAAACTGTTTTTT. This sequence encodes CASSDAGGGNEKLFF.

This clonotype appeared many times. V gene TRBV12-3 or TRBV12-4 combines with J gene TRBJ1-2; D gene uncertain. The V end lost 0 bases, the J end lost 4 bases, and 6 bases lay between the germline ends. CDR3 length: 13 residues. The CDR3 protein is CASSLADSYGYTF. As DNA, the CDR3 is TGTGCCAGCAGTTTAGCCGACTCCTATGGCTACACCTTC.

This clonotype was seen at least ten times. V is TRBV5-1 and J is TRBJ1-6; the D gene is possibly TRBD1 (5 bases). Germline lookup yields CDR1 SGHRS and CDR2 YFSETQ. V lost 3 bases and J 9 bases, leaving 19 bases between the germline ends. The CDR3 covers 16 residues. The CDR3 DNA sequence: TGCGCCAGCAGCTCGCTTCCCGGGACCGAGAGTTCACCCCTCCACTTT. It codes for CASSSLPGTESSPLHF.

This clonotype has a handful of counts. This chain links TRBV7-9 with TRBJ1-1; D not resolved. Trimming removed 2 bases from V and 11 bases from J, with 9 bases in between. CDR1 SEHNR and CDR2 FQNEAQ come from the germline V gene (reference sequence). This CDR3 has 11 amino acids. The CDR3 protein is CASSLTQTAFF. For the CDR3, the DNA is TGTGCCAGCAGCTTAACTCAGACGGCTTTCTTT.

This clonotype was observed many times. V usage is TRBV5-1 and J usage is TRBJ1-1; D may be TRBD1 (6 bases). The CDR3 consists of 14 residues. CDR1 is SGHRS, CDR2 YFSETQ, per germline. V was pared by 5 bases and J by 5 bases, with 16 bases between. CDR3 in DNA: TGCGCCAGCAGGCCCGGGGGGCTAAAGACTGAAGCTTTCTTT. Its protein product is CASRPGGLKTEAFF. Variable domain in full (rest from reference TRBV5-1 and TRBJ1-1): KAGVTQTPRYLIKTRGQQVTLSCSPISGHRSVSWYQQTPGQGLQFLFEYFSETQRNKGNFPGRFSGRQFSNSRSEMNVSTLELGDSALYLCASRPGGLKTEAFFGQGTRLTVV.

The chain couples TRBV12-3 or TRBV12-4 to TRBJ1-4, with TRBD1 matching over 11 bases. The V segment lost 2 bases and the J segment 8 bases; nucleotides outside the gene matches: 7. CDR3 length: 16 residues. The CDR3 nucleotides are TGTGCCAGCAGTTTATTTGGGACAGGGGGGATGGAAAAACTGTTTTTT. Encoded protein: CASSLFGTGGMEKLFF.

This clonotype occurred many times. V usage is TRBV27 and J usage is TRBJ2-3, with no clear D. CDR1 and CDR2 (germline): MNHEY, SMNVEV (reference sequence). The CDR3 loop spans 15 amino acids. Trimming removed 2 bases from V and 3 bases from J, with 12 bases in between. Here the CDR3 DNA reads TGTGCCAGCAGTTTAAGGCACCCCGCGACAGATACGCAGTATTTT. This sequence encodes CASSLRHPATDTQYF.

This clonotype came up a few times. The V call is TRBV7-2, the J call TRBJ1-4; D call uncertain. V shed 2 bases and J shed 4 bases, with 11 bases lying between them. CDR3 length equals 15 residues. CDR1 SGHTA and CDR2 FQGNSA come from the germline V gene. The CDR3 region is CASSLSPRSNEKLFF. Written as DNA, the CDR3 is TGTGCCAGCAGCTTAAGCCCGCGGAGTAATGAAAAACTGTTTTTT.

There are many counts of this clonotype. The chain links TRBV20-1 to TRBJ1-4; TRBD1 might be the D (6 bases). Trimming removed 0 bases at V and 3 bases at J, with 14 bases between. The CDR3 consists of 16 residues. Per the germline V gene, CDR1 is DFQATT and CDR2 is SNEGSKA (reference sequence). CDR3 nucleotide sequence: TGCAGTGCTAGAGAGCCCCGGGGGCTGGCTAATGAAAAACTGTTTTTT. This encodes CSAREPRGLANEKLFF.